A single TCR beta chain is shown here with its context. The data were taken from a study of T cell responses to AZD1222 COVID-19 vaccine. V was clipped by 3 bases and J by 1 base, with 10 bases between them. CDR3 length: 15 amino acids. Germline CDR1 reads MNHEY; CDR2 reads SVGAGI. Here immunoSEQ multiplex PCR was the method, and the copy in TCRdb shows in-frame clones only, minus some. The table lists around 110,000 clones, 85% to 90% of them singletons, with about a tenth in the top ten. This sample comprised peripheral blood, obtained on day 0 of AZD1222 vaccination. This sequence joins TRBV6-5 and TRBJ1-5, with D perhaps TRBD1 (6 bases). The TCR was taken from an adult in good health. This chain's CDR3 is CASSYQGGSNQPQHF. In DNA, the CDR3 is TGTGCCAGCAGTTATCAAGGGGGAAGCAATCAGCCCCAGCATTTT.